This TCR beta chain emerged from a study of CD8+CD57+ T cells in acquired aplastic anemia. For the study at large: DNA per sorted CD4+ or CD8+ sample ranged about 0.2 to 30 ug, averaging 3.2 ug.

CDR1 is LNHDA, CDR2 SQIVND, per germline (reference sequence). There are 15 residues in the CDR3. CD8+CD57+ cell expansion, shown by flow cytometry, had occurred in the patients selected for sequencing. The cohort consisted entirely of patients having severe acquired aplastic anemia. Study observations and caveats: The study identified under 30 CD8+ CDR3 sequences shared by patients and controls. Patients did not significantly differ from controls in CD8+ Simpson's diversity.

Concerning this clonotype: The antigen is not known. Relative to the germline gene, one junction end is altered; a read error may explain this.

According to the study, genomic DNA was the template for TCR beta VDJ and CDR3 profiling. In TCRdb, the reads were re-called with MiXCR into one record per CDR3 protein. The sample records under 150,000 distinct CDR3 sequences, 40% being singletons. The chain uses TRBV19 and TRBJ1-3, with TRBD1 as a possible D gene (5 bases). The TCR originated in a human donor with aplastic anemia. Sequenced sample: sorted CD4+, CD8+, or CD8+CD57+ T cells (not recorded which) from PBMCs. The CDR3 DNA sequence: TGTGCCAGTAGCTGGGACCGCGACTCTGGAAAAACCATATATTTT. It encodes CASSWDRDSGKTIYF.